This T cell receptor beta chain was obtained from a study of blood T cell repertoires in COVID-19. Study-wide background: PBMCs, B-cell-depleted T cells, or T cells provided the cDNA or gDNA that made up the material.

This CDR3 has 15 amino acids. Per germline, CDR1 SGHRS and CDR2 YFSETQ. Trimming stripped 0 bases from V and 3 bases from J, with 11 bases between. The repertoire was sequenced with immunoSEQ multiplex PCR; TCRdb's copy has only in-frame clones and lacks some. The profile covers fewer than 200,000 clones, with roughly 87% appearing a single time and roughly 1.2% taken by the ten largest. The genes are TRBV5-1 and TRBJ2-3; tentatively, D is TRBD2 (6 bases). The sequence derives from a human donor with acute COVID-19. The donor label of this sample is uncertain. The sample consisted of PBMCs or T cells enriched from blood (not recorded which). CDR3 in DNA: TGCGCCAGCAGCTTGGCACTAGCCGGGACAGATACGCAGTATTTT. This encodes CASSLALAGTDTQYF.